This record covers a single T cell receptor beta chain. The data were taken from a study of OX40 agonist ivuxolimab in advanced cancers. The CDR3 runs 17 residues. Germline V CDR1 and CDR2: SGHNT, YYREEE (reference sequence). V gave up 4 bases and J gave up 5 bases; unmatched junction bases: 9. The assay was immunoSEQ multiplex PCR, and TCRdb's table has in-frame clones only and misses some. The sample carries approximately 70,000 clones, 75% to 90% recorded once. The chain joins TRBV5-4 to TRBJ2-5, with TRBD2 matching over 15 bases. The source material was CD4+ or CD8+ T cells sorted from blood, sampled in a trial of the OX40 agonist ivuxolimab. The TCR sequence derives from an adult with an advanced solid tumor such as melanoma, head and neck, liver or kidney cancer. The CDR3 is CASSPGLAGGSGETQYF. The CDR3 region has the DNA TGTGCCAGCAGCCCGGGACTAGCGGGGGGATCGGGTGAGACCCAGTACTTC. Combining the CDR3 with reference TRBV5-4 and TRBJ2-5 gives the whole variable domain ETGVTQSPTHLIKTRGQQVTLRCSSQSGHNTVSWYQQALGQGPQFIFQYYREEENGRGNFPPRFSGLQFPNYSSELNVNALELDDSALYLCASSPGLAGGSGETQYFGPGTRLLVL.